The 30 T cell receptor beta chains below come from one sample, sequenced in a study of blood T cell repertoires in COVID-19. This table comes from immunoSEQ multiplex PCR, and its TCRdb copy is limited to in-frame clones, with some not included. The data hold under 500,000 clones, with nearly 90% observed a single time. What was sequenced was PBMCs or T cells enriched from blood (not recorded which). The source of these receptors is a woman aged 18 to 35 with acute COVID-19.

The chain employs TRBV2 and TRBJ1-4, with D perhaps matching TRBD1 (6 bases). The CDR3 has 15 amino acids. Germline loops: CDR1 SNHLY, CDR2 FYNNEI. V dropped 2 bases and J dropped 7 bases, with 14 bases sitting between them. The CDR3 nucleotides read TGTGCCAGCAGTGAAACGGCACAGGGAGCTGAAAAACTGTTTTTT. Translated: CASSETAQGAEKLFF.

A single count supports this clone. This chain joins TRBV27 and TRBJ2-7; TRBD1 matches at 9 bases. The junction had 12 bases not matched to a gene; V was cut back by 6 bases and J by 9 bases. CDR1 is MNHEY, CDR2 SMNVEV, per germline (reference sequence). CDR3 length equals 14 residues. CDR3 amino acids: CASSPGQGVWGQYF. The CDR3 DNA sequence: TGTGCCAGCAGCCCGGGACAGGGAGTTTGGGGGCAGTACTTC.

V gene TRBV28 combines with J gene TRBJ1-2; 10 nucleotides align to TRBD1. The CDR3 has 18 amino acids. Germline V gene data show CDR1 as MDHEN and CDR2 as SYDVKM. V dropped 6 bases and J dropped 3; count of bases not matched to a gene: 16. CDR3 sequence reads: CASRRAGTGVGLHYGYTF. CDR3 sequence (DNA): TGTGCCAGCAGACGGGCCGGGACAGGGGTAGGCCTCCACTATGGCTACACCTTC.

The CDR3 protein is CASSRQGEGSPLHF. CDR3 nucleotide sequence: TGTGCCAGCAGCAGACAGGGGGAAGGATCACCCCTCCACTTT. The chain employs TRBV27 and TRBJ1-6, with TRBD1 matching 9 bases. This CDR3 has 14 amino acids. V lost 6 bases, J lost 10 bases, and 7 bases stayed unmatched. The germline gives CDR1 MNHEY, CDR2 SMNVEV (reference sequence).

The DNA of the CDR3 is TGTGCCAGCAGCCGCGAGCGGGTCTACGAGCAGTACTTC. Translating gives CASSRERVYEQYF. V gene TRBV4-2 combines with J gene TRBJ2-7; a possible D gene is TRBD2 (6 bases). Germline V gives CDR1 LGHNA, CDR2 YNFKEQ. This CDR3 spans 13 amino acids. The V gene lost 4 bases and the J gene lost 3 bases, with 10 bases spanning the gap.

The chain couples TRBV19 to TRBJ2-3; 8 nucleotides align to TRBD2. CDR1 LNHDA and CDR2 SQIVND come from the germline V gene (reference sequence). J was trimmed by 0 bases and V by 6 bases; bases with no gene match: 5. The CDR3 runs to 15 residues. The CDR3 DNA sequence: TGTGCCAGTAGCACCACTAGCGGAAGCACAGATACGCAGTATTTT. This translates into CASSTTSGSTDTQYF.

A single count supports this clone. The chain uses TRBV14 and TRBJ1-3, with D possibly matching TRBD1 (5 bases). Deletions cut 2 bases from V and 0 bases from J, with 8 bases between. The CDR3 runs to 15 residues. Per germline, CDR1 SGHDN and CDR2 FVKESK. The CDR3 region has the DNA TGTGCCAGCAGCCAATCGACAGTCTCTGGAAACACCATATATTTT. It encodes CASSQSTVSGNTIYF.

This chain joins TRBV11-2 and TRBJ2-1; 9 bases are shared with TRBD2. The ends lost 3 bases at V and 0 bases at J; junction bases unmatched: 6. CDR3 length equals 17 residues. CDR1 and CDR2 from the germline V gene are SGHAT and FQNNGV. CDR3 sequence reads: CASSFLAGPSSYNEQFF. The CDR3 nucleotides read TGTGCCAGCAGCTTCCTAGCGGGACCTAGCTCCTACAATGAGCAGTTCTTC.

This rearrangement joins TRBV28 to TRBJ2-5; 8 bases match TRBD1. CDR1 MDHEN and CDR2 SYDVKM come from the germline V gene. The CDR3 runs to 16 residues. V shed 4 bases and J 5 bases; nucleotides not matched to a gene: 12. For the CDR3, the DNA is TGTGCCAGCAGTTCCCCAACCAGGGGGCCCGTGGAGACCCAGTACTTC. This sequence encodes CASSSPTRGPVETQYF.

The chain combines TRBV3-1 (or the pseudogene TRBV3-2) with TRBJ1-2; D perhaps matches TRBD1 (6 bases). Trimming pared 0 bases from V and 5 bases from J, leaving 7 bases between. The germline CDR1 and CDR2 sequences are LGHDT and YNNKEL (reference sequence). This CDR3 comprises 13 residues. The CDR3 DNA reads TGTGCCAGCAGCCAAGACGGACAGTATGGCTACACCTTC. As protein: CASSQDGQYGYTF.

This clone has a single count. The rearrangement links TRBV9 to TRBJ2-7; tentatively, D is TRBD2 (6 bases). This CDR3 is built from 14 residues. V lost 0 bases, J lost 1 base, and 8 bases lay in between. Per germline, CDR1 SGDLS and CDR2 YYNGEE. The CDR3 loop reads CASSVVAGSYEQYF. The CDR3, as DNA: TGTGCCAGCAGCGTAGTCGCGGGATCCTACGAGCAGTACTTC.

The chain carries TRBV28 and TRBJ2-2, with 16 bases fitting TRBD2. The junction had 13 bases not matched to a gene; V was cut back by 6 bases and J by 0 bases. The CDR3 totals 21 residues. Germline loops: CDR1 MDHEN, CDR2 SYDVKM. The chain's CDR3 is CASRTPGTSGRVPSNTGELFF. As DNA, the CDR3 is TGTGCCAGCAGAACCCCCGGGACTAGCGGGAGGGTGCCCTCGAACACCGGGGAGCTGTTTTTT. Full variable domain (rest looked up from reference TRBV28 and TRBJ2-2): DVKVTQSSRYLVKRTGEKVFLECVQDMDHENMFWYRQDPGLGLRLIYFSYDVKMKEKGDIPEGYSVSREKKERFSLILESASTNQTSMYLCASRTPGTSGRVPSNTGELFFGEGSRLTVL.

The CDR3: CASSPPNTGYNQPQHF. Written as DNA, the CDR3 is TGTGCCAGCTCACCACCGAATACAGGATACAATCAGCCCCAGCATTTT. The genes are TRBV18 and TRBJ1-5; possibly TRBD1 for D (5 bases). V dropped 0 bases and J dropped 3 bases, with 12 bases sitting between them. The CDR3 has 16 amino acids. CDR1 and CDR2 (germline): KGHSH, LQKENI.

The chain recombines TRBV5-1 with TRBJ2-1, with 14 bases identical to TRBD2. Germline V gene lookup returns CDR1 SGHRS and CDR2 YFSETQ. The CDR3 runs to 17 residues. Trimming cost V 0 bases and J 7 bases; bases outside gene matches: 6. CDR3 amino acids: CASSLATSGGARNEQFF. CDR3 DNA sequence: TGCGCCAGCAGCTTGGCGACTAGCGGGGGGGCCAGGAATGAGCAGTTCTTC.

The chain combines TRBV10-3 with TRBJ1-5, with 7 positions matching TRBD1. V shed 0 bases, J shed 11 bases, and the junction held 7 bases outside the gene matches. CDR1 and CDR2 (germline): ENHRY, SYGVKD. CDR3 length: 14 amino acids. The CDR3 nucleotides read TGTGCCATCAGTGAGTCAGGGGGCCAAGGGGCCCAGCATTTT. Amino acid sequence: CAISESGGQGAQHF.

This sequence joins TRBV5-8 and TRBJ1-2; D is ambiguous. The CDR3 totals 15 residues. V lost 0 bases and J lost 3, with 12 bases in between. The germline gives CDR1 SGHTS, CDR2 YDEGEE. CDR3 protein: CASSLEVGRYYGYTF. The CDR3 nucleotides read TGTGCCAGCAGCTTGGAGGTCGGCAGGTACTATGGCTACACCTTC. The complete variable domain, with remaining parts taken from reference TRBV5-8 and TRBJ1-2, reads EAGVTQSPTHLIKTRGQQATLRCSPISGHTSVYWYQQALGLGLQFLLWYDEGEERNRGNFPPRFSGRQFPNYSSELNVNALELEDSALYLCASSLEVGRYYGYTFGSGTRLTVV.

The chain links TRBV3-1 (or the pseudogene TRBV3-2) to TRBJ2-7, with D possibly matching TRBD1 (5 bases). The germline V and J ends were trimmed by 6 bases and 4 bases, with 22 bases remaining between them. Germline V gene data show CDR1 as LGHDT and CDR2 as YNNKEL (reference sequence). The CDR3 covers 16 residues. The CDR3 loop reads CASSPRLSGPGYEQYF. CDR3 in DNA: TGTGCCAGCAGTCCAAGACTTTCAGGGCCCGGGTACGAGCAGTACTTC.

This clone has only a few counts. J is TRBJ1-1 and V is TRBV2; a possible D gene is TRBD1 (6 bases). Germline V gene data show CDR1 as SNHLY and CDR2 as FYNNEI. The CDR3 totals 16 residues. V lost 6 bases and J lost 2, with 19 bases in between. CDR3 sequence reads: CASRRQTGVLNTEAFF. The CDR3 DNA reads TGTGCCAGCAGACGTCAGACAGGAGTCCTCAACACTGAAGCTTTCTTT.

The gene calls are TRBV7-8 and TRBJ2-2, with TRBD2 identical over 8 bases. The CDR3 runs 14 residues. Germline assignment: CDR1 SGHVS and CDR2 FQNEAQ. J gave up 6 bases and V 3 bases, and 3 bases lay outside the gene matches. CDR3 sequence: CASSFRTSPGELFF. DNA for the CDR3: TGTGCCAGCAGCTTTAGGACTAGCCCCGGGGAGCTGTTTTTT.

The gene calls are TRBV5-4 and TRBJ2-7; maybe TRBD1 (6 bases). Trimming shortened V by 4 bases and J by 0 bases, and 11 bases separated the two germline ends. CDR1 and CDR2 from the germline V gene are SGHNT and YYREEE (reference sequence). The CDR3 has 14 amino acids. The chain's CDR3 is CASSGGHTSYEQYF. The CDR3 DNA is TGTGCCAGCAGCGGGGGACATACCTCCTACGAGCAGTACTTC.

The rearrangement joins TRBV10-3 to TRBJ2-1, with TRBD1 identical over 10 bases. The germline V gene encodes CDR1 ENHRY and CDR2 SYGVKD. CDR3 size: 18 residues. Losses at the gene ends were 8 bases for V and 2 bases for J; bases not matched to a gene: 15. The CDR3: CAIGGQGQDGIAYNEQFF. The CDR3 DNA is TGTGCCATCGGGGGACAGGGGCAGGACGGGATCGCCTACAATGAGCAGTTCTTC.

The rearrangement joins TRBV5-4 to TRBJ1-2; D not certain. The CDR3 extends over 18 amino acids. Trimming left V 2 bases short and J 3 bases short, with 23 bases between. The V gene's germline CDR1 is SGHNT and CDR2 YYREEE (reference sequence). CDR3 in DNA: TGTGCCAGCAGCTTAATTTTATCTAGTACGACGTTACACTATGGCTACACCTTC. It translates to CASSLILSSTTLHYGYTF.

This clone was recorded once. This chain joins TRBV18 and TRBJ1-2; a possible D gene is TRBD1 (5 bases). Germline CDR1 is KGHSH and CDR2 is LQKENI. The CDR3 runs 12 residues. The V and J ends lost 6 bases and 4 bases respectively, with 9 bases between them. The CDR3 DNA reads TGTGCCAGCTCGTTCGGGGGCTATGGCTACACCTTC. It encodes CASSFGGYGYTF.

The V and J genes are TRBV6-5 and TRBJ1-5; D call uncertain. Germline assignment: CDR1 MNHEY and CDR2 SVGAGI. V lost 0 bases and J lost 0, with 3 bases in between. CDR3 length: 14 amino acids. The CDR3 spells CASSYSYSNQPQHF. Written as DNA, the CDR3 is TGTGCCAGCAGTTACTCGTATAGCAATCAGCCCCAGCATTTT.

The chain joins TRBV5-1 to TRBJ2-3; 11 nucleotides match TRBD1. Germline V CDR1 and CDR2: SGHRS, YFSETQ. The V gene end was trimmed by 0 bases and the J gene end by 5 bases; junction bases not matched to a gene: 2. This CDR3 has 15 amino acids. DNA of the CDR3: TGCGCCAGCAGCTTGGTGGGACAGGGGGTAGATACGCAGTATTTT. Translating it yields CASSLVGQGVDTQYF.

The gene calls are TRBV6-5 and TRBJ2-4; 8 nucleotides align to TRBD1. V lost 8 bases, J lost 0 bases, and 3 bases stayed unmatched. The CDR3 consists of 14 residues. Germline V gene data show CDR1 as MNHEY and CDR2 as SVGAGI. CDR3 sequence (DNA): TGTGCCAGCGAAACAGGGGGAGCCAAAAACATTCAGTACTTC. Translation: CASETGGAKNIQYF.

A single count supports this clone. The chain employs TRBV19 and TRBJ1-1, with D possibly being TRBD1 (5 bases). The V end was cut by 3 bases, the J end by 5 bases, with 13 bases between. CDR3 length: 14 residues. The V gene's germline CDR1 is LNHDA and CDR2 SQIVND (reference sequence). CDR3 sequence: CASSIQGRKTEAFF. The CDR3 region has the DNA TGTGCCAGTAGTATCCAGGGAAGGAAAACTGAAGCTTTCTTT.

The J gene is TRBJ1-6, the V gene TRBV5-5, with D perhaps matching TRBD1 (5 bases). CDR3 length: 13 residues. V lost 0 bases, J lost 15 bases, and 13 bases lay in between. CDR1 is SGHKS, CDR2 YYEKEE, per germline (reference sequence). The CDR3 nucleotides are TGTGCCAGCAGCTTGGATGGGACTTGGAACCTCCACTTT. Protein sequence: CASSLDGTWNLHF.

Concerning this clone: This may stem from a read error, because a much larger clone lies one nucleotide away. The rearrangement joins TRBV6-2 or TRBV6-3 to TRBJ2-7; 8 positions match TRBD1. Germline V gene sequence: CDR1 MNHEY, CDR2 SVGEGT. J was trimmed by 1 base and V by 6 bases; bases with no gene match: 5. The CDR3 runs to 14 residues. This CDR3 is CASSPGTGSYEQYF. The DNA of the CDR3 is TGTGCCAGCAGCCCCGGGACAGGATCCTACGAGCAGTACTTC.

The chain links TRBV7-2 to TRBJ2-2, with a tentative D call TRBD2 (6 bases). The CDR3 runs 18 residues. V was trimmed by 5 bases and J by 0 bases, leaving 19 bases between them. Germline CDR1 is SGHTA and CDR2 is FQGNSA. The CDR3: CASSPFGLGGTNTGELFF. The CDR3 region has the DNA TGTGCCAGCAGCCCTTTTGGGCTGGGCGGGACGAACACCGGGGAGCTGTTTTTT.